This TCR beta chain was profiled in a study of blood T cell repertoires in COVID-19 (dated by TCRdb to 2019 to 2021). The study in broad terms: The collaborator samples originated in the United States, Italy and Spain and spanned the acute and convalescent phases of COVID-19. Where available, HLA class I and class II types were obtained from metadata supplied by the sample provider rather than from assay-based typing. Deeply sampled blood TCRbeta repertoires from subjects exposed to, actively infected with, or recovered from COVID-19 were included in the dataset. A freely available public database, intended as a resource for researchers studying the immune response to SARS-CoV-2, is where the repertoires were released. The material from the prospective study consisted of cDNA or gDNA derived from T cells, B-cell-depleted T cells, or PBMCs. The samples were drawn from the first 160 participants of the ongoing ImmuneRACE study and from 950 to 1,500 subjects provided by 6 global collaborators. Sample metadata almost always included a de-identified subject ID, COVID-19 status, age in years and sex. Paper-wide results and their limitations: How much clinical and demographic metadata was included differed by source and by participant, and the metadata was provided uncurated.

The immunoSEQ Assay, a bias-controlled multiplex PCR, was used to amplify TCRbeta CDR3 regions from genomic DNA. Turning to the authors' computational methods: The number of nucleated cells in each sample was estimated from the amplification of reference gene primers within the assay. To quantify the absolute abundance of each unique TCRbeta CDR3 rearrangement, sequence reads were collapsed and filtered. For each sample, productive Simpson clonality was calculated as the square root of Simpson's diversity index over productive rearrangements. Imported from immuneACCESS, the table was reduced by TCRdb to in-frame sequences with V and J called. These copies leave out some clones; in studies compared against another copy, an unresolved V gene accounts for under half, and the cause of the remainder is not known. That table gives V, J and clone size, and the DNA gave D and trimming. The sample has some 140,000 clones on record, around 83% of them singletons. Together, the top ten hold under 20% of the sample.

Participants in the prospective study were enrolled through a virtual design, were aged about 18 to 90 years, and lived in approximately 24 United States geographic areas. Cohort assignment in the prospective study relied on participant-reported clinical history from a screening survey and a study questionnaire. ImmuneRACE Cohort 3 recovered participants were defined by two consecutive negative NP/OP PCR tests, healthcare professional clearance, or symptom resolution. Each participant in the prospective study had whole blood, serum and a nasopharyngeal or oropharyngeal swab collected by mobile phlebotomists. Additional blood draws and questionnaires over an approximately 2-month period could optionally be provided by prospective study participants. Prospective study blood samples were shipped either frozen or at room temperature before DNA extraction. Note on this clone: The target of this receptor is not known. There are no base qualities to consult, and no much larger clone falls within one base.

CDR1 GTSNPN and CDR2 SVGIG were looked up in the germline V gene (reference sequence). The germline V end is reduced by 5 bases and the J end by 0 bases; junction bases left unmatched: 4. From cysteine to phenylalanine, the CDR3 is 14 amino acids long. Only the CDR3 DNA stays, 42 bases, in frame from base 1. The TCR sequence derives from a young man who had recovered from COVID-19. Sequencing was carried out using PBMCs or T cells enriched from blood (not recorded which). Here the chain combines TRBV30 and TRBJ1-3; 7 central nucleotides agree with TRBD1. CDR3 region: CAWGTDYSGNTIYF. Read as DNA, the sequence is TGTGCCTGGGGGACAGATTACTCTGGAAACACCATATATTTT.